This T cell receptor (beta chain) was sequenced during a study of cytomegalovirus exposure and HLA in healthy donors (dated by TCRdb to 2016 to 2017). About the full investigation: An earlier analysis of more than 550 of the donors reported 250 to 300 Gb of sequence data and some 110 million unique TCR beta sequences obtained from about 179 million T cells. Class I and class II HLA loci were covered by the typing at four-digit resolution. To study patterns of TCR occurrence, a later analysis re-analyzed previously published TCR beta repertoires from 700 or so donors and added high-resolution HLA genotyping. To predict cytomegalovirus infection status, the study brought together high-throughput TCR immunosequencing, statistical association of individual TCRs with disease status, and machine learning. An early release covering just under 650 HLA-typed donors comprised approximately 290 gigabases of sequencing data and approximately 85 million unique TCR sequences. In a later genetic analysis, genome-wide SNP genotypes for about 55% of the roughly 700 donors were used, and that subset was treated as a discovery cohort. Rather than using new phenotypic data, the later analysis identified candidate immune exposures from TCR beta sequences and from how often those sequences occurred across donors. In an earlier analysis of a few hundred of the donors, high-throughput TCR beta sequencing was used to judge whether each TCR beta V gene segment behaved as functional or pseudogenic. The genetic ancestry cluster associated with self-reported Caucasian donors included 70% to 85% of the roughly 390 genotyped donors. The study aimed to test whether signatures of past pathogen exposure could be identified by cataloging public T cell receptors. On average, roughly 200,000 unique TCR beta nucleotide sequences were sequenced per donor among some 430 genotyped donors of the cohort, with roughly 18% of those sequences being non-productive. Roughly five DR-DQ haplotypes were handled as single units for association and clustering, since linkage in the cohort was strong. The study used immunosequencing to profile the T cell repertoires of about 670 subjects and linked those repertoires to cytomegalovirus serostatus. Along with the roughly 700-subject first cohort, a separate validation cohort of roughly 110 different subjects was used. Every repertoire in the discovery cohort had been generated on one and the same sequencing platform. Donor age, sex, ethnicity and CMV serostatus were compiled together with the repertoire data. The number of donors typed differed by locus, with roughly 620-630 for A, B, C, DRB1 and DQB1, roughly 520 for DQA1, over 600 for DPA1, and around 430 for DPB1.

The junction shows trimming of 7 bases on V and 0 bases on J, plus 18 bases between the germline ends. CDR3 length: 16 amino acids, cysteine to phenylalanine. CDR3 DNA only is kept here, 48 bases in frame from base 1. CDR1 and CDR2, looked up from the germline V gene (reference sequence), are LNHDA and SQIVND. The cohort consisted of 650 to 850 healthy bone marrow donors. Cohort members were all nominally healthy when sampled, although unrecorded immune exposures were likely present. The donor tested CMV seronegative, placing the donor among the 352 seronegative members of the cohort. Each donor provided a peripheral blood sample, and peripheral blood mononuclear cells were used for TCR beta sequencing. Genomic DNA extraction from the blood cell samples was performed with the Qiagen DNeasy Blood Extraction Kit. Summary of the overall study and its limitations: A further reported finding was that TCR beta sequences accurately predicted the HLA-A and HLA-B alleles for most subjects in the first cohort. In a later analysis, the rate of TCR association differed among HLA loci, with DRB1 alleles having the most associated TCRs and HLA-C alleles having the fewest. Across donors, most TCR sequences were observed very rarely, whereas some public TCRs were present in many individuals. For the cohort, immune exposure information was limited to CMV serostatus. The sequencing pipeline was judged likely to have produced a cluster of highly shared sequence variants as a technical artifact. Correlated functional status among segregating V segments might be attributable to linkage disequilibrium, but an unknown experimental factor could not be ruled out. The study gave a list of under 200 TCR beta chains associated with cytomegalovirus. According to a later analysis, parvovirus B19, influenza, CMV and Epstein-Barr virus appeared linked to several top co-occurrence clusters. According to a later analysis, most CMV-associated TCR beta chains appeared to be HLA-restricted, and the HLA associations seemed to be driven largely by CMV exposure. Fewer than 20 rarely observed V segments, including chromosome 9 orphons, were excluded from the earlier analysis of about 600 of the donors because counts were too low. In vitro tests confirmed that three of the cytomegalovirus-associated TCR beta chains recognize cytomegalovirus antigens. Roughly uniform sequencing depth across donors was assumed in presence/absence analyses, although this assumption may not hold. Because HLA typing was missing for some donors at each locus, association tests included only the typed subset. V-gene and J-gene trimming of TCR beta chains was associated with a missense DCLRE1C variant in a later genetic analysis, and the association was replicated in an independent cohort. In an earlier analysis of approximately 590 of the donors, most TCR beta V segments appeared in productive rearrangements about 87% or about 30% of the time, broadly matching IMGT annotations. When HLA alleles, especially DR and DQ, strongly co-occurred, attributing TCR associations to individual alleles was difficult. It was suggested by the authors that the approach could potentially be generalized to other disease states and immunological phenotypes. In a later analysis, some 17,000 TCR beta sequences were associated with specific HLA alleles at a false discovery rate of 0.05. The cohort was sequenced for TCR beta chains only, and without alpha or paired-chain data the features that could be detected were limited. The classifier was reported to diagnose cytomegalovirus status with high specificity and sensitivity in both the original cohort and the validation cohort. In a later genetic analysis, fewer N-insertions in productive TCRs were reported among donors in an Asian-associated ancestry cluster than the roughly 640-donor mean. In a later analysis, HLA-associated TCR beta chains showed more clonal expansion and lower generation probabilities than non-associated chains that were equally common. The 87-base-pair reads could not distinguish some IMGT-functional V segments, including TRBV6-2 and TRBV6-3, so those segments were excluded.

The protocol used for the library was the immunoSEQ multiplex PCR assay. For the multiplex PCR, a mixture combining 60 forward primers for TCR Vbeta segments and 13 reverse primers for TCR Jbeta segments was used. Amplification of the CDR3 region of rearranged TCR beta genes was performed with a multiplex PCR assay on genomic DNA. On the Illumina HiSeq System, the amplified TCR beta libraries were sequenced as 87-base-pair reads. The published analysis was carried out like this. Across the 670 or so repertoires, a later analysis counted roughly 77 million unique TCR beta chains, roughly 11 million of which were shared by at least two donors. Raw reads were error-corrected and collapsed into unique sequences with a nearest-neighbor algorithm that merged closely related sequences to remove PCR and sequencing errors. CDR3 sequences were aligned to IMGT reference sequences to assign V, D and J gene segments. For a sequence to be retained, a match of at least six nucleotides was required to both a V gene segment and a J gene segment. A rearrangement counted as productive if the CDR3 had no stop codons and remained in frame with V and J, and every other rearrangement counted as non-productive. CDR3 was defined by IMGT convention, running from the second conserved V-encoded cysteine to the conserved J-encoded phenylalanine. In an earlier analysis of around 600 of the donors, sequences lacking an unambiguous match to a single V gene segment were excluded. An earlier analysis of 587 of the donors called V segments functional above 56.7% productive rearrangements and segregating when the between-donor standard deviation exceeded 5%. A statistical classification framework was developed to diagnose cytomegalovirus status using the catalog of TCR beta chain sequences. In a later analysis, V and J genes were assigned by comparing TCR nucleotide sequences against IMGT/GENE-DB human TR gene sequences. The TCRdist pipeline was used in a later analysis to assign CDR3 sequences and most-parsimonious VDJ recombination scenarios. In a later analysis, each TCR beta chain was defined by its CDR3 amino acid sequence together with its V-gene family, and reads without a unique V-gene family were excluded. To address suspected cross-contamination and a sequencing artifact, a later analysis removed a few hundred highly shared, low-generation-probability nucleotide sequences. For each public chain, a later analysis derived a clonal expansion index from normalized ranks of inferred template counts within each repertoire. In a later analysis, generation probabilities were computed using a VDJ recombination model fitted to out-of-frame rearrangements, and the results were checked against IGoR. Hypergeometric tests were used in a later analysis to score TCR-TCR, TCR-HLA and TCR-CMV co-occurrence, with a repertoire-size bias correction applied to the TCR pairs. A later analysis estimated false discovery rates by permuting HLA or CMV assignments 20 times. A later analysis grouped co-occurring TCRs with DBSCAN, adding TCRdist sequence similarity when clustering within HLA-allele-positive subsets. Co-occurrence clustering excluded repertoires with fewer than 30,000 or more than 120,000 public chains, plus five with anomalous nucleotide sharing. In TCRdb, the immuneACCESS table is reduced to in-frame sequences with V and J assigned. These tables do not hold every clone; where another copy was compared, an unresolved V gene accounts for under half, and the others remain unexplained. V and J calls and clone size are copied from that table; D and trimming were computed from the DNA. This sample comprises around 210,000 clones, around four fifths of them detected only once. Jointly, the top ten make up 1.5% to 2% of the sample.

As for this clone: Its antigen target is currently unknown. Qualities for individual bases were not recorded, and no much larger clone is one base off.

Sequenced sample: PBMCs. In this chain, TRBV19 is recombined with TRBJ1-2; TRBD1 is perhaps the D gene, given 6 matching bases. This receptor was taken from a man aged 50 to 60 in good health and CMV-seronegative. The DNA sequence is TGTGCCAGTACTCGAGCGGACAGAGGAGCTAACTATGGCTACACCTTC. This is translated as CASTRADRGANYGYTF.